The rows below give T cell receptor beta chains drawn from one sample of a study of cytomegalovirus exposure and HLA in healthy donors. TCRdb's copy holds only in-frame clones and misses some; the assay was immunoSEQ multiplex PCR. This table has tens of thousands of clones, 70% to 80% appearing once. The sample consisted of PBMCs. These receptors all stem from a man aged 45 to 65 in good health and CMV-seropositive. The CDR3 runs from the conserved cysteine through the conserved F or W. The D gene is left open where the match is weak. Clone size is stated in some rows and not others, as once, few, many or a class when expanded.

CDR3 DNA: TGTGCCAGCAGCCTAGGAGGGCTAGCGGGGTACAATGAGCAGTTCTTC; CDR3 protein: CASSLGGLAGYNEQFF; J gene: TRBJ2-1; V gene: TRBV7-3; clone size: once; D gene: TRBD2
CDR3 DNA: TGTGCCAGTAGTACGCGGGACGGTGGCTACGAGCAGTACTTC; CDR3 protein: CASSTRDGGYEQYF; J gene: TRBJ2-7; V gene: TRBV19; clone size: NA; D gene: NA
CDR3 DNA: TGTGCCGGGTCGGGACAGTTGAACACTGAAGCTTTCTTT; CDR3 protein: CAGSGQLNTEAFF; J gene: TRBJ1-1; V gene: TRBV2; clone size: NA; D gene: TRBD1
CDR3 DNA: TGTGCCAGTGCTAGCGGGAGCACTTCAGTCTACGAGCAGTACTTC; CDR3 protein: CASASGSTSVYEQYF; J gene: TRBJ2-7; V gene: TRBV19; clone size: NA; D gene: TRBD2
CDR3 DNA: TGTGCCAGCAGCCGACAGGGTATGAACACTGAAGCTTTCTTT; CDR3 protein: CASSRQGMNTEAFF; J gene: TRBJ1-1; V gene: TRBV7-9; clone size: NA; D gene: TRBD1
CDR3 DNA: TGCGCCAGCCGACTAGCGGAGGGTAGCAATGAGCAGTTCTTC; CDR3 protein: CASRLAEGSNEQFF; J gene: TRBJ2-1; V gene: TRBV4-1; clone size: NA; D gene: TRBD2
CDR3 DNA: TGTGCCAGCAGCCACTTGGTGAATGAGCAGTTCTTC; CDR3 protein: CASSHLVNEQFF; J gene: TRBJ2-1; V gene: TRBV7-6; clone size: NA; D gene: NA
CDR3 DNA: TGTGCCAGCAGACTAGCGGGAGGGGTCAATGAGCAGTTCTTC; CDR3 protein: CASRLAGGVNEQFF; J gene: TRBJ2-1; V gene: TRBV6-1; clone size: few; D gene: TRBD2
CDR3 DNA: TGTGCCAGCAGTGATGGGGCAGGGGCCGAAAAACTGTTTTTT; CDR3 protein: CASSDGAGAEKLFF; J gene: TRBJ1-4; V gene: TRBV6-1; clone size: NA; D gene: NA
CDR3 DNA: TGTGCCAGCAGTGTCCGGGACGGGGGGCTCTACGAGCAGTACTTC; CDR3 protein: CASSVRDGGLYEQYF; J gene: TRBJ2-7; V gene: TRBV27; clone size: NA; D gene: NA
CDR3 DNA: TGTGCCAGCAGCTTAGGGCGGGCCTACGAGCAGTACTTC; CDR3 protein: CASSLGRAYEQYF; J gene: TRBJ2-7; V gene: TRBV7-6; clone size: NA; D gene: NA
CDR3 DNA: TGTGCCAGCAGCTTACGGGGGGCGGGGGGACGAGAAGCTCAGCCCCAGCATTTT; CDR3 protein: CASSLRGAGGREAQPQHF; J gene: TRBJ1-5; V gene: TRBV7-8; clone size: NA; D gene: NA
CDR3 DNA: TGTGCCAGCAGCTTAGACGGCTATGGCTACACCTTC; CDR3 protein: CASSLDGYGYTF; J gene: TRBJ1-2; V gene: TRBV7-2; clone size: NA; D gene: NA
CDR3 DNA: TGTGCCAGCAGTTCCGCCCTAGGCTCTGGGGCCAACGTCCTGACTTTC; CDR3 protein: CASSSALGSGANVLTF; J gene: TRBJ2-6; V gene: TRBV27; clone size: NA; D gene: NA
CDR3 DNA: TGCGCCAGCAGCTTGCCCCTAAGCGGGATCTACGAGCAGTACTTC; CDR3 protein: CASSLPLSGIYEQYF; J gene: TRBJ2-7; V gene: TRBV5-1; clone size: NA; D gene: TRBD2
CDR3 DNA: TGTGCCAGCAGAGGGAGGGCGAGGGATGAGCAGTTCTTC; CDR3 protein: CASRGRARDEQFF; J gene: TRBJ2-1; V gene: TRBV6-5; clone size: NA; D gene: TRBD2
CDR3 DNA: TGTGCCAGCAGCAAGAGGGGGACAGGGAATGAAAAACTGTTTTTT; CDR3 protein: CASSKRGTGNEKLFF; J gene: TRBJ1-4; V gene: TRBV21-1; clone size: NA; D gene: NA
CDR3 DNA: TGTGCCAGCAGCTTGGGGCAGGGGAACCAAGAGACCCAGTACTTC; CDR3 protein: CASSLGQGNQETQYF; J gene: TRBJ2-5; V gene: TRBV5-6; clone size: NA; D gene: NA
CDR3 DNA: TGTGCCAGCAGCTTGGCGGGAGTAGGGGAGCAGTACTTC; CDR3 protein: CASSLAGVGEQYF; J gene: TRBJ2-7; V gene: TRBV5-4; clone size: few; D gene: NA